Listed here are 26 T cell receptor beta chains from one sample, sequenced in a study of blood T cell repertoires in COVID-19. Method: immunoSEQ multiplex PCR; TCRdb's copy keeps in-frame clones and lacks some. This table has under 400,000 clones, approximately 88% appearing once. The sample taken for sequencing was peripheral blood. These receptors were taken from a woman aged 25 to 39 with COVID-19, enrolled during active disease.

In DNA, the CDR3 is TGTGCCAGCAGGGAGACGTTTGGGCGGGGATACAATGAGCAGTTCTTC. Translation: CASRETFGRGYNEQFF. V usage is TRBV9 and J usage is TRBJ2-1, with a possible D match to TRBD2 (6 bases). V was shortened by 5 bases and J by 4 bases, with 19 bases between the two germline ends. The CDR3 has 16 residues. Per the germline V gene, CDR1 is SGDLS and CDR2 is YYNGEE. Complete variable domain (other parts from reference TRBV9 and TRBJ2-1): DSGVTQTPKHLITATGQRVTLRCSPRSGDLSVYWYQQSLDQGLQFLIQYYNGEERAKGNILERFSAQQFPDLHSELNLSSLELGDSALYFCASRETFGRGYNEQFFGPGTRLTVL.

The gene calls are TRBV19 and TRBJ1-1, with 8 bases identical to TRBD1. From germline, CDR1 is LNHDA and CDR2 SQIVND (reference sequence). This CDR3 has 14 residues. The junction had 12 bases not matched to a gene; V was cut back by 5 bases and J by 10 bases. DNA for the CDR3: TGTGCCAGTAGTCTTGGAACAGGGGGAGGCACAGCTTTCTTT. Encoded protein: CASSLGTGGGTAFF.

V and J are TRBV11-2 and TRBJ1-3; 10 nucleotides agree with TRBD1. The J segment lost 2 bases and the V segment lost 2 bases, leaving 6 bases of the junction unmatched. Germline values: CDR1 SGHAT, CDR2 FQNNGV. The CDR3 has 17 amino acids. CDR3 sequence reads: CASSLSPGTGAGNTIYF. The DNA of the CDR3 is TGTGCCAGCAGCTTATCCCCCGGGACAGGGGCTGGAAACACCATATATTTT.

J is TRBJ2-7 and V is TRBV6-5, with TRBD1 as a possible D gene (6 bases). The germline V gene has CDR1 MNHEY and CDR2 SVGAGI. This CDR3 region has 14 residues. V lost 2 bases to trimming and J lost 3 bases, with 11 bases between them. Written as DNA, the CDR3 is TGTGCCAGCAGTTACGGACAGCTATTCTACGAGCAGTACTTC. Translating it yields CASSYGQLFYEQYF.

The rearrangement joins TRBV2 to TRBJ1-2; 8 nucleotides agree with TRBD1. Germline CDR1 SNHLY, CDR2 FYNNEI. V lost 6 bases, J lost 2 bases, and 5 bases stayed unmatched. The CDR3 is made up of 14 amino acids. CDR3 amino acids: CASRRGQANYGYTF. In nucleotides, the CDR3 is TGTGCCAGCAGGAGGGGACAGGCCAACTATGGCTACACCTTC.

The chain joins TRBV19 to TRBJ1-1; no definite D call. Germline loops: CDR1 LNHDA, CDR2 SQIVND (reference sequence). V was shortened by 3 bases and J by 1 base, with 3 bases between the two germline ends. This CDR3 is 12 amino acids long. CDR3 region: CASSIRNTEAFF. Written as DNA, the CDR3 is TGTGCCAGTAGTATCCGGAACACTGAAGCTTTCTTT.

V is TRBV27 and J is TRBJ2-3, with a tentative D call TRBD2 (6 bases). With 6 bases removed from V and 2 bases from J, the gap between germline ends came to 18 bases. Germline V lookup: CDR1 MNHEY, CDR2 SMNVEV (reference sequence). This CDR3 has 16 residues. CDR3: CASSPRRGPTTDTQYF. In nucleotides, the CDR3 is TGTGCCAGCAGCCCAAGGCGGGGCCCTACCACAGATACGCAGTATTTT.

The chain is built from TRBV2 and TRBJ1-1; D is undetermined. V lost 8 bases and J 4 bases, leaving 8 bases between the germline ends. Looked up from germline, CDR1 is SNHLY and CDR2 is FYNNEI. The CDR3 is 11 residues long. CDR3 loop: CASGSSTEAFF. The CDR3 region has the DNA TGTGCCAGCGGTTCGAGCACTGAAGCTTTCTTT.

This clone appeared a single time. The chain couples TRBV6-5 to TRBJ1-2; 11 bases fit TRBD1. Trimming removed 8 bases from V and 5 bases from J; junction bases left unmatched: 7. Germline values: CDR1 MNHEY, CDR2 SVGAGI. The CDR3 sequence is 14 residues long. CDR3 residues: CASSRDRGRYGYTF. The CDR3, as DNA: TGTGCCAGCTCTCGGGACAGGGGGAGGTATGGCTACACCTTC.

The CDR3 region is CASSQEPGSNSPLHF. CDR3 sequence (DNA): TGTGCCAGCAGTCAAGAACCGGGGTCAAATTCACCCCTCCACTTT. The V gene is TRBV2, the J gene TRBJ1-6; no definite D call. This CDR3 region has 15 residues. V lost 5 bases, J lost 7 bases, and 15 bases lay in between. Per germline, CDR1 SNHLY and CDR2 FYNNEI. Full variable domain (missing parts from reference TRBV2 and TRBJ1-6): EPEVTQTPSHQVTQMGQEVILRCVPISNHLYFYWYRQILGQKVEFLVSFYNNEISEKSEIFDDQFSVERPDGSNFTLKIRSTKLEDSAMYFCASSQEPGSNSPLHFGNGTRLTVT.

V and J are TRBV2 and TRBJ1-1; 9 bases align to TRBD1. Germline loops: CDR1 SNHLY, CDR2 FYNNEI. The CDR3 contains 12 residues. Losses at the gene ends were 7 bases for V and 11 bases for J; bases not matched to a gene: 8. This chain's CDR3 is CASIGTGRVAFF. The CDR3 DNA reads as TGTGCCAGCATTGGGACAGGGAGAGTGGCTTTCTTT.

This chain joins TRBV2 and TRBJ1-3; D is ambiguous. The CDR3 sequence is 12 residues long. CDR1 is SNHLY, CDR2 FYNNEI, per germline. The V end lost 4 bases, the J end lost 9 bases, and 10 bases lay between the germline ends. The CDR3 nucleotides read TGTGCCAGCAGTGGCAGGTTTGGCACCATATATTTT. It is translated as CASSGRFGTIYF.

V is TRBV5-1 and J is TRBJ1-6; tentatively, D is TRBD1 (5 bases). The CDR3 is 15 residues long. Germline lookup yields CDR1 SGHRS and CDR2 YFSETQ. Trimming removed 2 bases from V and 10 bases from J, with 16 bases in between. The CDR3 region is CASSFSGREGSPLHF. CDR3 sequence (DNA): TGCGCCAGCAGCTTTTCGGGCAGGGAAGGCTCACCCCTCCACTTT.

This chain links TRBV14 with TRBJ1-6, with D maybe TRBD1 (6 bases). Germline V gene sequence: CDR1 SGHDN, CDR2 FVKESK. V lost 4 bases and J lost 7, with 14 bases in between. The CDR3 is made up of 15 amino acids. CDR3 protein: CASSLTGGANSPLHF. The CDR3 bases are TGTGCCAGCAGCCTAACTGGGGGGGCAAATTCACCCCTCCACTTT.

The chain combines TRBV12-3 or TRBV12-4 with TRBJ1-1; D remains ambiguous. This CDR3 contains 13 residues. V was shortened by 3 bases and J by 3 bases, with 8 bases between the two germline ends. Here the CDR3 DNA reads TGTGCCAGCAGTTTCCTCGGGGACACTGAAGCTTTCTTT. Its protein is CASSFLGDTEAFF.

On this clone: This specimen includes other DNA sequences encoding the same CDR3. The rearrangement links TRBV28 to TRBJ1-2; 12 bases are a match to TRBD1. This CDR3 has 15 residues. Germline CDR1 and CDR2: MDHEN and SYDVKM. V lost 4 bases and J lost 4; bases outside the gene matches: 4. The CDR3 DNA reads TGTGCCAGCAGTTCCCGGGACAGGGGGCTCTATGGCTACACCTTC. This codes for CASSSRDRGLYGYTF.

The chain links TRBV7-6 to TRBJ1-1; D unclear. Between the trimmed V and J ends, which lost 2 bases and 1 base, there was a span of 20 bases. This CDR3 has 18 residues. Germline CDR1 reads SGHVS; CDR2 reads FNYEAQ. CDR3 bases: TGTGCCAGCAGCTTACGGTCCGTTCGCTTTCTATCGAACACTGAAGCTTTCTTT. Its protein is CASSLRSVRFLSNTEAFF.

The chain recombines TRBV3-1 (or the pseudogene TRBV3-2) with TRBJ2-5; 7 positions match TRBD2. The trim removed 1 base at V and 5 bases at J, leaving 7 bases unmatched. The germline CDR1 and CDR2 sequences are LGHDT and YNNKEL (reference sequence). This CDR3 contains 15 residues. This chain's CDR3 is CASSQVFGRQETQYF. In nucleotides, the CDR3 is TGTGCCAGCAGCCAAGTGTTCGGGAGGCAGGAGACCCAGTACTTC.

This CDR3 reads CASSNDRVGEKLFF. CDR3 in DNA: TGTGCCAGCAGTAACGACAGGGTGGGGGAAAAACTGTTTTTT. V usage is TRBV28 and J usage is TRBJ1-4; 7 positions match TRBD1. Germline CDR1 and CDR2: MDHEN and SYDVKM. V dropped 5 bases and J dropped 8; count of bases not matched to a gene: 8. The CDR3 spans 14 residues.

The CDR3 region is CASPKAGVRITYQETQYF. In DNA, the CDR3 is TGCGCCAGCCCCAAGGCGGGCGTCCGAATAACGTACCAAGAGACCCAGTACTTC. The chain joins TRBV23-1 to TRBJ2-5; maybe TRBD2 (5 bases). TRBV23-1 is assigned to the ORF class and has an uncertain function. CDR3 size: 18 residues. V lost 8 bases and J lost 0, with 25 bases in between.

The V call is TRBV5-1, the J call TRBJ2-3; D unresolved. Germline V gives CDR1 SGHRS, CDR2 YFSETQ. Deletions cut 4 bases from V and 4 bases from J, with 7 bases between. The length of the CDR3 is 12 residues. Here the CDR3 DNA reads TGCGCCAGCAGCCTGCCGGCAGATACGCAGTATTTT. It translates to CASSLPADTQYF.

This rearrangement joins TRBV5-1 to TRBJ1-5; D remains ambiguous. Per the germline V gene, CDR1 is SGHRS and CDR2 is YFSETQ. V was pared by 1 base and J by 1 base, with 9 bases between. There are 15 residues in the CDR3. The CDR3 region is CASSLSGVSNQPQHF. CDR3 nucleotide sequence: TGCGCCAGCAGCTTGTCCGGGGTCAGCAATCAGCCCCAGCATTTT.

This clone was detected only once. This chain connects TRBV7-2 to TRBJ1-3, with 8 bases that match TRBD1. Germline V gene sequence: CDR1 SGHTA, CDR2 FQGNSA. V lost 5 bases to trimming and J lost 5 bases; unmatched junction nucleotides: 5. The CDR3 totals 14 residues. CDR3 DNA: TGTGCCAGCAGCCTGGACAGGGCTAGAAACACCATATATTTT. Translation: CASSLDRARNTIYF.

The chain uses TRBV28 and TRBJ2-5; tentative D call: TRBD1 (6 bases). This CDR3 contains 12 residues. The germline CDR1 and CDR2 sequences are MDHEN and SYDVKM. Trimming stripped 5 bases from V and 7 bases from J, with 11 bases between. The chain's CDR3 is CASSGGLATQYF. Written as DNA, the CDR3 is TGTGCCAGCAGTGGGGGCCTGGCGACCCAGTACTTC.

This clone was seen a single time. The chain recombines TRBV5-1 with TRBJ1-3; no firm D call. Germline lookup yields CDR1 SGHRS and CDR2 YFSETQ. V lost 2 bases, J lost 3 bases, and 3 bases lay in between. The CDR3 contains 12 residues. In nucleotides, the CDR3 is TGCGCCAGCAGCTTCGGTGGAAACACCATATATTTT. Protein: CASSFGGNTIYF.

The CDR3 here is CATSRDRGFPRLTGELFF. DNA for the CDR3: TGTGCCACCAGCAGAGATAGGGGTTTCCCGCGGCTCACCGGGGAGCTGTTTTTT. The chain recombines TRBV15 with TRBJ2-2, with D perhaps matching TRBD1 (5 bases). The V and J ends lost 0 bases and 4 bases respectively, with 18 bases between them. Germline V lookup: CDR1 LNHNV, CDR2 YYDKDF (reference sequence). There are 18 residues in the CDR3.